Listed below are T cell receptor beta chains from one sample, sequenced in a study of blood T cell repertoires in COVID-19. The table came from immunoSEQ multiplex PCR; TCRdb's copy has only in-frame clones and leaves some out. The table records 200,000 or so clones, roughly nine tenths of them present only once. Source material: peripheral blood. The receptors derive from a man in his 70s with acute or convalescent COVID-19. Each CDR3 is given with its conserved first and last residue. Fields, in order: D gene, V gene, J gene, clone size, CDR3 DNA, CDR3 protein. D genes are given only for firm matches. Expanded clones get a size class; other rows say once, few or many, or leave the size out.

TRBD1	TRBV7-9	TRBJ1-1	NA	TGTGCCAGCAGCTTAAGATCAGGGGGCACTGAAGCTTTCTTT	CASSLRSGGTEAFF
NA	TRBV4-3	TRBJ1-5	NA	TGCGCCAGCAGCCTTCGTGTTAATCAGCCCCAGCATTTT	CASSLRVNQPQHF
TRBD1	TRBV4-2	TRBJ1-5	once	TGTGCCAGCAGTCCTGGACAGGGGAATCAGCCCCAGCATTTT	CASSPGQGNQPQHF
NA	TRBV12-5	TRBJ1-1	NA	TGTGCTAGTGGTTTGGGGGGCAGGATGGAAGCTTTCTTT	CASGLGGRMEAFF
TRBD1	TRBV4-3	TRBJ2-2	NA	TGCGCCAGCAGCCAACCGGGACAGGGGTCCGGGGAGCTGTTTTTT	CASSQPGQGSGELFF
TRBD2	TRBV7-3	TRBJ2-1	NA	TGTGCCAGCAGCTTAACGATGATAGCGGGAGGCTCTGAGCAGTTCTTC	CASSLTMIAGGSEQFF
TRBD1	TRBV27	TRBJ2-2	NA	TGTGCCAGCAGTTTGGGACAGGGGATGTTCCGGGAGCTGTTTTTT	CASSLGQGMFRELFF
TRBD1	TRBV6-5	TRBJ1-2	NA	TGTGCCAGCAGTTACGGCGGGACAGGGGGAGGTGGCTACACCTTC	CASSYGGTGGGGYTF
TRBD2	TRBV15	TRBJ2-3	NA	TGTGCCACCAGCAGAGAAGGGACTAGCGGATCGGGCACGCAGTATTTT	CATSREGTSGSGTQYF
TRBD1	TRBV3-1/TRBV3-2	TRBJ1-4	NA	TGTGCCAGCAACCCCGGGACAGGGGTTGAAAAACTGTTTTTT	CASNPGTGVEKLFF
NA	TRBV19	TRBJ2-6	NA	TGTGCCAGACATAGGCTCAGGGTACTCTCTGGGGCCAACGTCCTGACTTTC	CARHRLRVLSGANVLTF
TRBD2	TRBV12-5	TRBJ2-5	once	TGTGCTAGTGGTTTGGGACTAGCGAACCAAGAGACCCAGTACTTC	CASGLGLANQETQYF
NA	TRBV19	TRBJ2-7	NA	TGTGCCAGTAGTATGTCAGGCGGGAATCTCTACGAGCAGTACTTC	CASSMSGGNLYEQYF
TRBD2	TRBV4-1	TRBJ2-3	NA	TGCGCCAGCAGCCACCCGGGGGGACTAGCGGGAGCTGGGGCAGATACGCAGTATTTT	CASSHPGGLAGAGADTQYF
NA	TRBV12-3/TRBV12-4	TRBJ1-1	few	TGTGCCAGCAGTTTCCAGGGGAACACTGAAGCTTTCTTT	CASSFQGNTEAFF
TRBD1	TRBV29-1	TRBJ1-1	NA	TGCAGCGTGGACAGGTCGAACACTGAAGCTTTCTTT	CSVDRSNTEAFF
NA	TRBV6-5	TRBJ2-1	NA	TGTGCCAGCAGTCTAGGGGACACCGAAGGGAATGAGCAGTTCTTC	CASSLGDTEGNEQFF
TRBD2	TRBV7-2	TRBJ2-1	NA	TGTGCCAGCAGCCCGGGACTAGAGAACAATGAGCAGTTCTTC	CASSPGLENNEQFF
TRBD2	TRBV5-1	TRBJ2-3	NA	TGCGCCAGCAGCACTACTCCGGGACTAGCGGTAGATACGCAGTATTTT	CASSTTPGLAVDTQYF
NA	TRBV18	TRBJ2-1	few	TGTGCCAGCTCATCCGGGACTGGCTCCTACAATGAGCAGTTCTTC	CASSSGTGSYNEQFF
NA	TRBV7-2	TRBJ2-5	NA	TGTGCCAGCAGCTTTGGGACGCACGAGCGGGCCCAGTACTTC	CASSFGTHERAQYF
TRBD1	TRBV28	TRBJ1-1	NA	TGTGCCAGCAGTAGGGACAGGGTGAACACTGAAGCTTTCTTT	CASSRDRVNTEAFF
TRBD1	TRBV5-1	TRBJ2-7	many	TGCGCCAGCAGCTTGGCCGGGACAGGGGGCTACGAGCAGTACTTC	CASSLAGTGGYEQYF
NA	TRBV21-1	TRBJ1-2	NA	TGTGCCAGCAGCAAAGCTAGGGGACACCGAAAGGCTAACTATGGCTACACCTTC	CASSKARGHRKANYGYTF
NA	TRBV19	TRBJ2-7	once	TGTGCCAGTAGTACCAAGACAGATCGGGAGCAGTACTTC	CASSTKTDREQYF
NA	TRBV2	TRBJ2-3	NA	TGTGCCAGCAGTGCGGCGGTTTACACAGATACGCAGTATTTT	CASSAAVYTDTQYF
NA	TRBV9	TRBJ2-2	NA	TGTGCCAGCAGCGTAGGTCGGTTTGACGGGGAGCTGTTTTTT	CASSVGRFDGELFF
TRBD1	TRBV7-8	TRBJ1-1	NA	TGTGCCAGCAGTCGATTTATAGGACAGGGGGCGTCTGAAGCTTTCTTT	CASSRFIGQGASEAFF
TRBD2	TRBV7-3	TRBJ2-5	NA	TGTGCCAGCAGCTTATTCCCCCCGGGAGCGGGAGACGGAGAGACCCAGTACTTC	CASSLFPPGAGDGETQYF
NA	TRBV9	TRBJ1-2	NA	TGTGCCAGCAGCGACGCAATGGACAGCTACTATGGCTACACCTTC	CASSDAMDSYYGYTF
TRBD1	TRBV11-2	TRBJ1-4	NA	TGTGCCAGCAGCCGCGGACAGGCTGCAACTAATGAAAAACTGTTTTTT	CASSRGQAATNEKLFF
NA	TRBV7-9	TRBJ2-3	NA	TGTGCCAGCAGCTTTGGTGGACTGAGTACAGATACGCAGTATTTT	CASSFGGLSTDTQYF
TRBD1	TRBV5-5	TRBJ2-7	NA	TGTGCCAGCAGCTCCCGACAGGGGAGCTCCTACGAGCAGTACTTC	CASSSRQGSSYEQYF